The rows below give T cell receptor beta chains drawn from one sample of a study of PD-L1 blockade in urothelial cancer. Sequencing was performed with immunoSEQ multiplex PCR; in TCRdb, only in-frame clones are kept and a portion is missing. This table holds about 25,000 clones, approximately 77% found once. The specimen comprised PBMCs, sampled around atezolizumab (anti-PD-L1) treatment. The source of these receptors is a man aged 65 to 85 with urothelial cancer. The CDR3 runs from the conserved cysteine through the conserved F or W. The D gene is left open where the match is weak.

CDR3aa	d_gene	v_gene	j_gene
CASSLVQIASDTQYF	.	TRBV5-4	TRBJ2-3
CASSIGLGVGLSTEAFF	.	TRBV28	TRBJ1-1
CASSSFLGANVLTF	.	TRBV7-8	TRBJ2-6
CASSSFPGETQYF	.	TRBV11-3	TRBJ2-5
CAWSLGAGNTEAFF	.	TRBV30	TRBJ1-1
CASSQGGLGGPLEQYF	.	TRBV4-1	TRBJ2-7
CASSPRDRAVQETQYF	TRBD1	TRBV9	TRBJ2-5
CASRGQANTGELFF	TRBD1	TRBV7-3	TRBJ2-2
CASSPSTGESGEQYF	.	TRBV5-1	TRBJ2-7
CSAASTYEQYF	.	TRBV20-1	TRBJ2-7
CASTSNNEQFF	.	TRBV2	TRBJ2-1
CASSPQTGVDGELFF	TRBD1	TRBV7-9	TRBJ2-2
CASGTGEAGANVLTF	TRBD1	TRBV4-3	TRBJ2-6
CASSGAGTNYEQYF	.	TRBV5-1	TRBJ2-7
CASSPGTGSKVNTEAFF	TRBD1	TRBV5-1	TRBJ1-1
CASSPGGASGTNEQFF	TRBD2	TRBV5-1	TRBJ2-1
CASSWGQGAGYEQYF	TRBD1	TRBV27	TRBJ2-7
CASSVEGAAGNTIYF	TRBD1	TRBV9	TRBJ1-3
CASRIDSPRNEQFF	.	TRBV11-3	TRBJ2-1
CASSSGLAGLRYF	TRBD2	TRBV6-6	TRBJ2-7
CASNGQASHEQYF	TRBD1	TRBV6-1	TRBJ2-7
CASSTEQGLNQPQHF	TRBD1	TRBV5-4	TRBJ1-5
CASSGPWTGYNEQFF	TRBD1	TRBV5-4	TRBJ2-1
CASSLDRGSYEQYF	TRBD1	TRBV5-1	TRBJ2-7
CASSQDPGVGNEKLFF	.	TRBV4-1	TRBJ1-4
CASSSLTDTQYF	.	TRBV28	TRBJ2-3
CAISEASGFSYEQYF	TRBD2	TRBV10-3	TRBJ2-7
CASSLAASSGDGYTF	.	TRBV7-9	TRBJ1-2
CASSQDNAGGVGQPQHF	TRBD1	TRBV4-3	TRBJ1-5
CASTVGSGDYNEQFF	TRBD2	TRBV28	TRBJ2-1
CASSLGSGGYEQYF	TRBD2	TRBV7-6	TRBJ2-7
CASKLAGANEQFF	TRBD2	TRBV19	TRBJ2-1
CASSTADGAYEQYF	.	TRBV11-2	TRBJ2-7
CASSRRTQETQYF	.	TRBV7-2	TRBJ2-5
CASQGANQPQHF	TRBD1	TRBV27	TRBJ1-5
CASHLMGQRNQPQHF	TRBD1	TRBV19	TRBJ1-5
CASRPDAGYSYEQYF	.	TRBV7-9	TRBJ2-7
CASSARDRTYNEQFF	TRBD1	TRBV9	TRBJ2-1
CASSLTGQGYEAFF	TRBD1	TRBV7-2	TRBJ1-1
CASSEAGGFFWEQYF	TRBD2	TRBV19	TRBJ2-7
CAIRKSGSSYEQYF	TRBD2	TRBV10-3	TRBJ2-7
CAISGARVGYTF	.	TRBV10-3	TRBJ1-2
CSVERDRGNEQYF	TRBD1	TRBV29-1	TRBJ2-7
CASRLDRGGGQPQHF	TRBD1	TRBV28	TRBJ1-5
CASSRGVNEQFF	.	TRBV6-5	TRBJ2-1
CASSFWTSGDSYEQYF	TRBD2	TRBV11-3	TRBJ2-7
CASSQQGWGSEKLFF	TRBD1	TRBV7-2	TRBJ1-4
CAISDSTGTSGRYEQYF	TRBD2	TRBV10-3	TRBJ2-7
CASSFTQGHEQYF	.	TRBV7-3	TRBJ2-7
CASSISSGSPGELFF	TRBD2	TRBV19	TRBJ2-2
CASSVSTGDNQPQHF	TRBD1	TRBV9	TRBJ1-5
CASPEGQANTEAFF	TRBD1	TRBV27	TRBJ1-1
CASSVGQGRATQYF	TRBD1	TRBV25-1	TRBJ2-5
CASSWRSGGGNTIYF	.	TRBV11-2	TRBJ1-3
CSVGGDLRTWGGNTIYF	.	TRBV29-1	TRBJ1-3
CASSFRASSYEQYF	.	TRBV7-9	TRBJ2-7
CASALGGLELNEQFF	TRBD2	TRBV19	TRBJ2-1
CASSILRTEKLFF	.	TRBV19	TRBJ1-4